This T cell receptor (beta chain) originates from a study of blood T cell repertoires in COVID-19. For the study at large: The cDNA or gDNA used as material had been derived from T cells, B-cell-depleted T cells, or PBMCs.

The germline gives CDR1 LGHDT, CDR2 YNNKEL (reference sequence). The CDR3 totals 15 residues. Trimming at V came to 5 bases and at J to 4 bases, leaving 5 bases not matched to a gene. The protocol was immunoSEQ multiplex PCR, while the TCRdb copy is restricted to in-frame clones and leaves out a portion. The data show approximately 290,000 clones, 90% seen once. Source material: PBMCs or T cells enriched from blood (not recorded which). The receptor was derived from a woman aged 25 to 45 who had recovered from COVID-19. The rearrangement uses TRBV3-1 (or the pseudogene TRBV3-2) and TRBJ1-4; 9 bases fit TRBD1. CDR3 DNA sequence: TGTGCCAGCAGCGGACAGGGGACCGGTAATGAAAAACTGTTTTTT. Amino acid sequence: CASSGQGTGNEKLFF.